This T cell receptor beta chain is drawn from a study of T cells in Graves' hyperthyroidism and ophthalmopathy. Study details: At the time of initial diagnosis and before any treatment, peripheral blood was collected.

TCR beta CDR3 regions were amplified from RNA transcripts. A set of HTBI primers served as the primers for a first-round RT-PCR of the TCR CDR3. TCRdb used MiXCR to reprocess the multiplex PCR reads, holding one entry per CDR3 protein. The sample holds about 280,000 distinct CDR3 sequences; 20% to 25% are singletons and the top ten take about a quarter. This CDR3 is built from 14 residues. V lost 6 bases and J lost 0; bases outside the gene matches: 2. CDR1 and CDR2 (germline): SQVTM, ANQGSEA. The study enrolled patients aged 18 to 65 with newly diagnosed hyperthyroidism of under 2 months' duration. Diagnoses were established using clinical symptoms, serum thyroxine and TRAb, thyroid ultrasound and orbital computed tomography. Study findings and constraints: Before onset, ophthalmopathy was predicted by the model a median approximately 6.6 months earlier.

This clonotype showed up many times. Its specificity is unknown. Input material: blood. The genes are TRBV29-1 and TRBJ2-6; TRBD2 matches 7 bases. The sequence was obtained from a man in his forties with Graves' hyperthyroidism that later progressed to Graves' ophthalmopathy. The CDR3 DNA sequence: TGCAGCGTAAGACTAGCCTCTGGGGCCAACGTCCTGACTTTC. Translated: CSVRLASGANVLTF.